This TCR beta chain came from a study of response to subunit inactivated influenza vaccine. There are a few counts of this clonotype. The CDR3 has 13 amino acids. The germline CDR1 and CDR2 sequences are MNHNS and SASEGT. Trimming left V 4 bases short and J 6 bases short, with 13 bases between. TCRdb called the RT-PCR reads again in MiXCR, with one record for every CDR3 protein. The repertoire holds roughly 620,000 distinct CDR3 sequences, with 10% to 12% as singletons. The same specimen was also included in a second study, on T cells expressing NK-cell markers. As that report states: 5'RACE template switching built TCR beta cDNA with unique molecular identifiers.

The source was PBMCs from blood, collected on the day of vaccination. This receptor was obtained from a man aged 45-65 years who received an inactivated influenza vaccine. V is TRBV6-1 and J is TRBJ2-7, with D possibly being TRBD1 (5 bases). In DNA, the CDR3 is TGTGCCAGCAGTGTATCACAAACAGGCGAGCAGTACTTC. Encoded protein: CASSVSQTGEQYF.